A selection of T cell receptor beta chains follows, all from one sample in a study of molecular identifiers for immune sequencing clone quantification. TCRdb redid the calling of the PCR reads with MiXCR, one entry per CDR3 protein. The table records tens of thousands of distinct CDR3 sequences, around a quarter of them present only once. Sequenced: naive CD8+ T cells from blood, with Jurkat cell RNA spiked in. The receptors shown here come from a human donor in good health. Some libraries in this study had Jurkat cell RNA spiked in. The CDR3 runs from the conserved cysteine through the conserved F or W. The D gene is left open where the match is weak. A row's size may be missing; if present it is once, few, many or a size class.

clone size	V gene	D gene	J gene	CDR3 protein	CDR3 DNA
many	TRBV28	TRBD1	TRBJ1-6	CASSWTGPTNPLHF	TGTGCCAGCAGTTGGACAGGTCCCACTAATCCCCTCCACTTT
few	TRBV6-5	NA	TRBJ1-5	CASRGGAVNQPQHF	TGTGCCAGCAGGGGGGGGGCAGTCAATCAGCCCCAGCATTTT
NA	TRBV19	NA	TRBJ2-2	CASSIDAGSINTGELFF	TGTGCCAGTAGTATAGATGCAGGATCCATTAACACCGGGGAGCTGTTTTTT
NA	TRBV15	NA	TRBJ1-5	CATSRAKQGVQPQHF	TGTGCCACCAGCAGAGCTAAACAGGGTGTACAGCCCCAGCATTTT
many	TRBV4-1	NA	TRBJ2-4	CASSQLNIQYF	TGCGCCAGCAGCCAACTAAACATTCAGTACTTC
NA	TRBV12-5	NA	TRBJ2-7	CASGLAGIEQYF	TGTGCTAGTGGTTTGGCAGGGATCGAGCAGTACTTC
NA	TRBV20-1	TRBD2	TRBJ2-7	CSATSGVRSYEQYF	TGCAGTGCTACGAGCGGGGTTAGATCCTACGAGCAGTACTTC
NA	TRBV19	NA	TRBJ1-1	CASAAGVNTEAFF	TGTGCCAGCGCGGCGGGTGTGAACACTGAAGCTTTCTTT
few	TRBV6-2/TRBV6-3	NA	TRBJ2-1	CASTKGGGPNEQFF	TGTGCCAGCACCAAAGGTGGTGGGCCGAATGAGCAGTTCTTC
few	TRBV12-5	NA	TRBJ1-1	CASGLVIYEQNTEAFF	TGTGCTAGTGGTTTGGTAATTTATGAACAGAACACTGAAGCTTTCTTT
NA	TRBV6-2/TRBV6-3	NA	TRBJ1-1	CASSYSMDRNTEAFF	TGTGCCAGCAGTTACTCGATGGACAGAAACACTGAAGCTTTCTTT
many	TRBV4-3	NA	TRBJ2-1	CASSQVAGRYNEQFF	TGCGCCAGCAGCCAAGTGGCAGGGCGATACAATGAGCAGTTCTTC
NA	TRBV30	NA	TRBJ2-5	CAWNPTGRSETQYF	TGTGCCTGGAATCCGACAGGCCGGTCGGAGACCCAGTACTTC
many	TRBV6-5	NA	TRBJ1-5	CASSYQGGQPQHF	TGTGCCAGCAGTTACCAGGGTGGACAGCCCCAGCATTTT
NA	TRBV9	NA	TRBJ2-5	CASSVWTDHQESQYF	TGTGCCAGCAGCGTATGGACAGACCACCAAGAGTCCCAGTACTTC
NA	TRBV27	TRBD2	TRBJ2-1	CASSLYGTSGGATYNEQFF	TGTGCCAGCAGTTTATACGGGACTAGCGGGGGGGCAACCTACAATGAGCAGTTCTTC
many	TRBV29-1	TRBD1	TRBJ1-1	CSVRQGAGTEAFF	TGCAGCGTTCGACAGGGGGCCGGGACTGAAGCTTTCTTT
NA	TRBV12-3/TRBV12-4	NA	TRBJ2-1	CASSLGGPGSYNEQFF	TGTGCCAGCAGTTTAGGGGGCCCGGGGTCCTACAATGAGCAGTTCTTC
many	TRBV7-9	NA	TRBJ1-1	CASSLVLGGRNEAFF	TGTGCCAGCAGCTTAGTTTTGGGGGGGCGTAATGAAGCTTTCTTT
NA	TRBV12-3/TRBV12-4	TRBD1	TRBJ2-7	CASSNSGTGASNYEQYF	TGTGCCAGCAGTAACTCCGGGACAGGGGCGTCGAACTACGAGCAGTACTTC
many	TRBV7-9	NA	TRBJ1-5	CASSPTGPSNQPQHF	TGTGCCAGCAGCCCCACGGGGCCGAGCAATCAGCCCCAGCATTTT
NA	TRBV6-5	NA	TRBJ1-5	CASSYPGGVPQRF	TGTGCCAGCAGTTACCCCGGAGGTGTGCCCCAGCGTTTT
few	TRBV29-1	NA	TRBJ1-2	CSVEDRQTNYGYTF	TGCAGCGTTGAAGATCGACAGACAAACTATGGCTACACCTTC
medium-sized	TRBV29-1	NA	TRBJ2-2	CSVEDTGELFF	TGCAGCGTTGAAGATACTGGGGAGCTGTTTTTT
many	TRBV15	NA	TRBJ1-1	CATSRDMGAEAFF	TGTGCCACCAGCAGAGATATGGGCGCTGAAGCTTTCTTT
many	TRBV12-5	TRBD2	TRBJ2-1	CASGPGLAGVDEQFF	TGTGCTAGTGGCCCGGGACTAGCGGGAGTGGATGAGCAGTTCTTC
many	TRBV11-2	NA	TRBJ1-2	CASSLHANYGYTF	TGTGCCAGCAGCCTACACGCTAACTATGGCTACACCTTC
NA	TRBV12-3/TRBV12-4	NA	TRBJ1-1	CASSLVGRGNTEAFF	TGTGCCAGCAGTTTAGTCGGCAGGGGTAACACTGAAGCTTTCTTT
few	TRBV20-1	TRBD2	TRBJ2-7	CSATRLAGGYEQYF	TGCAGTGCTACCCGACTAGCGGGAGGCTACGAGCAGTACTTC
few	TRBV6-2/TRBV6-3	TRBD1	TRBJ2-7	CASSPGTGWYEQYF	TGTGCCAGCAGTCCCGGGACAGGTTGGTACGAGCAGTACTTC
NA	TRBV19	TRBD1	TRBJ2-5	CASAHRDRAETQYF	TGTGCCAGTGCCCACCGGGACAGGGCAGAGACCCAGTACTTC
medium-sized	TRBV6-6	NA	TRBJ2-5	CASMGYQETQYF	TGTGCCAGCATGGGGTACCAAGAGACCCAGTACTTC
many	TRBV7-9	NA	TRBJ1-5	CASSLGGEPQHF	TGTGCCAGCAGCTTAGGTGGGGAGCCCCAGCATTTT
many	TRBV15	NA	TRBJ2-5	CATSRPGVQETQYF	TGTGCCACCAGCAGACCAGGAGTTCAAGAGACCCAGTACTTC
many	TRBV7-9	NA	TRBJ1-5	CASSSREDQPQHF	TGTGCCAGCAGCTCGAGGGAGGATCAGCCCCAGCATTTT
NA	TRBV21-1	NA	TRBJ2-3	CASSTSSCTDTQYF	TGTGCCAGCAGCACTAGCAGTTGCACAGATACGCAGTATTTT
many	TRBV28	NA	TRBJ2-7	CATVPPDSAYEQYF	TGTGCCACCGTACCCCCCGACAGTGCCTACGAGCAGTACTTC